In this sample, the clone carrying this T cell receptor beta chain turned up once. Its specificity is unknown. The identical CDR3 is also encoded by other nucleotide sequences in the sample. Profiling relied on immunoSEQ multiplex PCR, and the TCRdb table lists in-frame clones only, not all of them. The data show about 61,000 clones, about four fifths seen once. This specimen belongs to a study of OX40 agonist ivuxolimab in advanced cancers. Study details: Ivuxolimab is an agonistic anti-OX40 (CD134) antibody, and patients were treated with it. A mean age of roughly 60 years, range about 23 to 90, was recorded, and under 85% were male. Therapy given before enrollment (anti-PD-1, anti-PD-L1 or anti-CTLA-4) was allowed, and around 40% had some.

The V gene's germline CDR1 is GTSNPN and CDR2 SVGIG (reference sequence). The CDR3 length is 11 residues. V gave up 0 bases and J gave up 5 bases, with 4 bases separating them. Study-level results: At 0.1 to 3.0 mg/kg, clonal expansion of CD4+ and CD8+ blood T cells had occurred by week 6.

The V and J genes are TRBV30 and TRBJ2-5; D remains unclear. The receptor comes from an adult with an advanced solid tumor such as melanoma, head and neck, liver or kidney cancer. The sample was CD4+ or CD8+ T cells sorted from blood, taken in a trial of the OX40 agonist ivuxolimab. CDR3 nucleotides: TGTGCCTGGAGTGTAGGGGAGACCCAGTACTTC. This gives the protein CAWSVGETQYF.